This is a list of T cell receptor beta chains from one sample in a study of identical twins. MiXCR was run by TCRdb on the 5' RACE reads, yielding one entry per CDR3 protein. The data contain roughly 350,000 distinct CDR3 sequences, 9% to 15% of them singletons. These same data were also listed under a study on yellow fever vaccine responses in identical twins.

Sequencing used CD8+ T cells sorted from blood. The source is a woman in her late teens or twenties in good health. CDR3s include the opening cysteine and the closing phenylalanine or tryptophan.

V gene	J gene	CDR3 protein
TRBV15	TRBJ2-2	CATSRDQGFRVTGELFF
TRBV7-6	TRBJ2-1	CASSLDPVTTTASEQFF
TRBV5-5	TRBJ2-5	CASSPPLGQGEETQYF
TRBV7-8	TRBJ2-7	CASSLGTSGREKYEQYF
TRBV7-9	TRBJ2-7	CASSPRGGRAAYEQYF
TRBV4-1	TRBJ2-7	CASSSAQDYRYEQYF
TRBV7-6	TRBJ2-4	CASSSYETGVKNIQYF
TRBV2	TRBJ2-7	CASSEIGGYSYEQYF
TRBV6-5	TRBJ2-5	CASSSSTGKYQETQYF
TRBV7-6	TRBJ2-3	CASTGLATTDTQYF
TRBV7-9	TRBJ2-7	CASRHGDQPYEQYF
TRBV2	TRBJ2-5	CAAESSGLAGESETQYF
TRBV7-9	TRBJ2-5	CASSSTRGLKETQYF
TRBV28	TRBJ1-5	CASSLVRYQPQHF
TRBV7-9	TRBJ2-5	CATTRLAGAETQYF
TRBV2	TRBJ1-2	CASKDRIYGYTF
TRBV3-1	TRBJ1-1	CASSQVAGFENTEAFF
TRBV2	TRBJ1-6	CASLRGGASPLHF
TRBV20-1	TRBJ1-1	CSARDARGTVNTEAFF
TRBV20-1	TRBJ2-3	CSARTDTQYF
TRBV5-4	TRBJ2-3	CASSLVVASTDTQYF
TRBV29-1	TRBJ2-2	CSVEVTRTGRIGELFF
TRBV12-3/TRBV12-4	TRBJ2-2	CASSYREGTGELFF
TRBV2	TRBJ2-7	CASGGTYEQYF
TRBV7-6	TRBJ2-2	CASSLVVEGRGNTGELFF
TRBV4-1	TRBJ2-3	CASSHKGSTDTQYF